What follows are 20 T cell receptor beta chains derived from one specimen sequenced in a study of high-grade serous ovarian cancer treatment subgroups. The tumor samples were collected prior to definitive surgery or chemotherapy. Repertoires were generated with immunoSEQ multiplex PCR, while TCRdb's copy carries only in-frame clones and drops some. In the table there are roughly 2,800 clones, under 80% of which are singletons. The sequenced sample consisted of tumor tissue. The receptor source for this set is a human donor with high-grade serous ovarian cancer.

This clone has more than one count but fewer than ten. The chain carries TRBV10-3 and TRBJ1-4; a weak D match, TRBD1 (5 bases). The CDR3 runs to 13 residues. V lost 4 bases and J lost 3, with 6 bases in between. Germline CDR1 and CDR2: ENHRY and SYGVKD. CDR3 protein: CAISGGANEKLFF. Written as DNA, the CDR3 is TGTGCCATCAGTGGGGGGGCTAATGAAAAACTGTTTTTT.

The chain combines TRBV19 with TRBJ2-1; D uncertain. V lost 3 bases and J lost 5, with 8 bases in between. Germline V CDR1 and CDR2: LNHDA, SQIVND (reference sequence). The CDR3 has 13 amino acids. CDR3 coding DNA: TGTGCCAGTAGTATCTATGGGAACAATGAGCAGTTCTTC. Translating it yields CASSIYGNNEQFF.

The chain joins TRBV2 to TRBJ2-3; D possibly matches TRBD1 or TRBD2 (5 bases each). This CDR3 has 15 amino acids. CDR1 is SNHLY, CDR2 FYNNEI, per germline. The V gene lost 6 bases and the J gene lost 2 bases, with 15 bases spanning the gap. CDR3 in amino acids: CASSLGPSYTDTQYF. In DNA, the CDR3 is TGTGCCAGCAGCCTGGGACCAAGTTACACAGATACGCAGTATTTT.

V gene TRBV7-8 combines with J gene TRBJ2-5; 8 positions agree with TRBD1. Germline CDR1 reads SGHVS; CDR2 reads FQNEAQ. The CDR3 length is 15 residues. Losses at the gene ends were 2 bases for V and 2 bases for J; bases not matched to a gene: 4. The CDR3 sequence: CASSLQGAIQETQYF. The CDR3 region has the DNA TGTGCCAGCAGCTTACAGGGGGCTATTCAAGAGACCCAGTACTTC.

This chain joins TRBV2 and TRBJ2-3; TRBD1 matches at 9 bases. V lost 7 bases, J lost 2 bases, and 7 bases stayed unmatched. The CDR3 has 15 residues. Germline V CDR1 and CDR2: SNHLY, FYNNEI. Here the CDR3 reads CASKVTGGFTDTQYF. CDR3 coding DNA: TGTGCCAGCAAAGTGACAGGGGGATTCACAGATACGCAGTATTTT. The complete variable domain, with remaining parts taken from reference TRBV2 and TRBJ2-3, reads EPEVTQTPSHQVTQMGQEVILRCVPISNHLYFYWYRQILGQKVEFLVSFYNNEISEKSEIFDDQFSVERPDGSNFTLKIRSTKLEDSAMYFCASKVTGGFTDTQYFGPGTRLTVL.

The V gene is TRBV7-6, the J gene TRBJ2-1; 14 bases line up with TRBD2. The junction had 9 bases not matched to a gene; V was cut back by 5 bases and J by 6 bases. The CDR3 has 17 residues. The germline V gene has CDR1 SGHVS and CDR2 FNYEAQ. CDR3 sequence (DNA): TGTGCCAGCAGCACCCAACTGACTAGCGGGAGGGTCAATGAGCAGTTCTTC. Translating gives CASSTQLTSGRVNEQFF.

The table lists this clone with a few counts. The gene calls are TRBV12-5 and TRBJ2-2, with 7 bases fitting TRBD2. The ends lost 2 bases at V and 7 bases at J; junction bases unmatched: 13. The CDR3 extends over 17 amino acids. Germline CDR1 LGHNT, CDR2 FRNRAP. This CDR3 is CASGLIMVMGGIGELFF. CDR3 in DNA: TGTGCTAGTGGTTTGATAATGGTAATGGGGGGGATCGGGGAGCTGTTTTTT.

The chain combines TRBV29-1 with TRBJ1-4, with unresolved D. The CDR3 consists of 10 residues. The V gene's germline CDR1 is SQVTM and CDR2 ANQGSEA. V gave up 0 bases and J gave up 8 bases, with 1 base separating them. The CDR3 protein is CSVEEEKLFF. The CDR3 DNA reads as TGCAGCGTTGAAGAGGAAAAACTGTTTTTT. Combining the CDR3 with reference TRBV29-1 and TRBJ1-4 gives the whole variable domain SAVISQKPSRDICQRGTSLTIQCQVDSQVTMMFWYRQQPGQSLTLIATANQGSEATYESGFVIDKFPISRPNLTFSTLTVSNMSPEDSSIYLCSVEEEKLFFGSGTQLSVL.

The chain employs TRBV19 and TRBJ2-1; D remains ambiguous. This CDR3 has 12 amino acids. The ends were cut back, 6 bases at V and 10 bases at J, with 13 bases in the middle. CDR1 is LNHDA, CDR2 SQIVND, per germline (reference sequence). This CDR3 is CASSSRFTEQFF. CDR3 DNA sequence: TGTGCCAGTAGCTCCCGTTTTACGGAGCAGTTCTTC.

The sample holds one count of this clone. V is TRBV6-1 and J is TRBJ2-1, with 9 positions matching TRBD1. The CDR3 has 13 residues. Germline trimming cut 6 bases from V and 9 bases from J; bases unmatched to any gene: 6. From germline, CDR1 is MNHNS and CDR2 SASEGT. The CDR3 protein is CASRRTGVTEQFF. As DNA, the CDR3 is TGTGCCAGCAGAAGGACAGGGGTGACTGAGCAGTTCTTC.

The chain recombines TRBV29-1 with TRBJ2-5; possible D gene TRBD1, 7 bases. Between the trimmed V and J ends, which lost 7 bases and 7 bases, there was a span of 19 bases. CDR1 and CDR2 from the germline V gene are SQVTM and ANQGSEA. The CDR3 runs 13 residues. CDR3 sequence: CSAEREAGGTQYF. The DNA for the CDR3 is TGCAGCGCTGAGAGGGAGGCAGGGGGGACCCAGTACTTC. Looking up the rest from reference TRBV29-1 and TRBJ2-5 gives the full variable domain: SAVISQKPSRDICQRGTSLTIQCQVDSQVTMMFWYRQQPGQSLTLIATANQGSEATYESGFVIDKFPISRPNLTFSTLTVSNMSPEDSSIYLCSAEREAGGTQYFGPGTRLLVL.

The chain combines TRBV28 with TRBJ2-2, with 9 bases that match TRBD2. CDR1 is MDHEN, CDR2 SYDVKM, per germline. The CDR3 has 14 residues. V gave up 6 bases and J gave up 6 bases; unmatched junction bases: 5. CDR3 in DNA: TGTGCCAGCAGCCGGACTAGCGCGTCCGGGGAGCTGTTTTTT. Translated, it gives CASSRTSASGELFF.

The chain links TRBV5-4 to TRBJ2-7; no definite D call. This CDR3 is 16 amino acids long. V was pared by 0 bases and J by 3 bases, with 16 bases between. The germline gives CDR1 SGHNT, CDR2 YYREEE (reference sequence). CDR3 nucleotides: TGTGCCAGCAGCTTGGAGAAGGCGGAGTTACGCTACGAGCAGTACTTC. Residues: CASSLEKAELRYEQYF.

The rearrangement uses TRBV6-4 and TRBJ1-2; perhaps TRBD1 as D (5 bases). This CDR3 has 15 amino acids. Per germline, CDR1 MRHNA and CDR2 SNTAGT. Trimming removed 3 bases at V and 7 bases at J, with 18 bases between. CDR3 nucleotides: TGTGCCAGCAGTGAGACCCCCCAGGGAATGGGTGGCTACACCTTC. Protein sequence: CASSETPQGMGGYTF.

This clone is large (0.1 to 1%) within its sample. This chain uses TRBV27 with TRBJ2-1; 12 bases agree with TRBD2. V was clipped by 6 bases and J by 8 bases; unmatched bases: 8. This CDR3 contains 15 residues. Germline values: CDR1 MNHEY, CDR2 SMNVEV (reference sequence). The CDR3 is CASSSRTSGTDEQFF. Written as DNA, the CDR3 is TGTGCCAGCAGCTCAAGGACTAGCGGGACAGATGAGCAGTTCTTC.

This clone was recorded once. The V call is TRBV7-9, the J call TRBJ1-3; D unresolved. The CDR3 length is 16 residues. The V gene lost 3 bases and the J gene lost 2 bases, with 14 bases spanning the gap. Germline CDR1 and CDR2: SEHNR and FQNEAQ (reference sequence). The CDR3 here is CASSFSRDPTGNTIYF. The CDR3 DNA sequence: TGTGCCAGCAGCTTTTCCCGGGATCCAACTGGAAACACCATATATTTT.

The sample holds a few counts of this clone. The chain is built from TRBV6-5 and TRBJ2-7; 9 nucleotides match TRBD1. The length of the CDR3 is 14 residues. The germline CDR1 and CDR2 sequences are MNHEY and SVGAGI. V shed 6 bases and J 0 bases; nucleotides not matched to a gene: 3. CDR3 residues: CASRRTGVSYEQYF. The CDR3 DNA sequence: TGTGCCAGCAGACGGACAGGGGTCTCCTACGAGCAGTACTTC.

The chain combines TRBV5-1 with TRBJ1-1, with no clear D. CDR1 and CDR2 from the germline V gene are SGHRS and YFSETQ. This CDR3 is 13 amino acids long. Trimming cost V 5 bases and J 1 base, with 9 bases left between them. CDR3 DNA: TGCGCCAGCAGACCGGCCCCGAACACTGAAGCTTTCTTT. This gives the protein CASRPAPNTEAFF.

The CDR3 loop reads CSVDGTSGAEATDTQYF. CDR3 sequence (DNA): TGCAGCGTTGACGGGACTAGCGGAGCCGAGGCCACAGATACGCAGTATTTT. This sequence joins TRBV29-1 and TRBJ2-3; 11 bases are shared with TRBD2. This CDR3 has 17 residues. V shed 3 bases and J 2 bases; nucleotides not matched to a gene: 10. Germline CDR1 reads SQVTM; CDR2 reads ANQGSEA.

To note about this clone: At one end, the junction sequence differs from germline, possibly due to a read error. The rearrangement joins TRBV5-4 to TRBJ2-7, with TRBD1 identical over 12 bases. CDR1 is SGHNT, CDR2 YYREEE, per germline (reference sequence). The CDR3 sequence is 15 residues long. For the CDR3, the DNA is TGCGCCAGCAGCCCCGGGACAGGGGGCGTCTACGAGCAGTACTTC. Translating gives CASSPGTGGVYEQYF.